This T cell receptor (beta chain) was profiled in a study of CDR3 diversity in severe acne. V lost 5 bases and J lost 5; bases outside the gene matches: 12. In germline, CDR1 is SGHDN, CDR2 FVKESK. The CDR3 is made up of 16 amino acids. TCRdb processed the PCR reads anew with MiXCR; each CDR3 protein has one entry. The repertoire includes about 90,000 distinct CDR3 sequences, 45% to 50% of them detected once, and 10% sits in the top ten. The sample taken for sequencing was blood. The sequence was obtained from a male donor in good health, serving as a control. The chain carries TRBV14 and TRBJ2-1; TRBD1 aligns across 7 bases. CDR3 in amino acids: CASSALTGTEDNEQFF. CDR3 nucleotides: TGTGCCAGCAGCGCCTTAACCGGGACAGAGGACAATGAGCAGTTCTTC.